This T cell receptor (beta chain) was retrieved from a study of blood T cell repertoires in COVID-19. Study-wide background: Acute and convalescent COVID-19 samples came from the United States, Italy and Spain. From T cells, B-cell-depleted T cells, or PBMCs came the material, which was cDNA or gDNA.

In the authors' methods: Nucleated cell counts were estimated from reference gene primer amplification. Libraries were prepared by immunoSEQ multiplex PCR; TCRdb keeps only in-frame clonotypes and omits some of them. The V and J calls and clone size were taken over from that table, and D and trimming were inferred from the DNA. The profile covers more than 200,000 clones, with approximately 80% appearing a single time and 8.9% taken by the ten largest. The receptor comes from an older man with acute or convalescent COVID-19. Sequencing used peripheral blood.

This chain's CDR3 is CASSHGQGPYNEQFF. DNA for the CDR3: TGCGCCAGCAGCCATGGACAGGGTCCGTACAATGAGCAGTTCTTC. V usage is TRBV4-1 and J usage is TRBJ2-1; 8 bases fit TRBD1. The CDR3 loop spans 15 amino acids. J gave up 4 bases and V 3 bases, and 5 bases lay outside the gene matches. CDR1 and CDR2 from the germline V gene are MGHRA and YSYEKL.